Listed below are T cell receptor beta chains from one sample, sequenced in a study of cytomegalovirus exposure and HLA in healthy donors. Sequenced by immunoSEQ multiplex PCR; TCRdb stores in-frame clones only, minus some. This table has some 150,000 clones, approximately 80% appearing once. The sample comprised PBMCs. All receptors derive from a man aged 45 to 65 in good health and CMV-seronegative. The CDR3 runs from the conserved cysteine through the conserved F or W. The D gene is left open where the match is weak. Rows may omit the clone size; those that give it use once, few, many or a size class.

j_call v_call clone_size d_call cdr3_nt cdr3_aa
TRBJ1-2 TRBV28 - - TGTGCCAGCAGTTTAGGCCGTTATGGCTACACCTTC CASSLGRYGYTF
TRBJ1-1 TRBV19 - - TGTGCCAGTAGTATAGGCCCTAGGACAGACGACACTGAAGCTTTCTTT CASSIGPRTDDTEAFF
TRBJ1-4 TRBV7-9 - - TGTGCCAGCAGCTCCCGGCAGGGGGAAAAACTGTTTTTT CASSSRQGEKLFF
TRBJ1-2 TRBV21-1 once - TGTGCCAGCAGCAAAGACAGGGGCAACGGCTACACCTTC CASSKDRGNGYTF
TRBJ2-4 TRBV18 few TRBD1 TGTGCCAGCTCACCATTTGACCTACCTCGGACAGGAAACATTCAGTACTTC CASSPFDLPRTGNIQYF
TRBJ1-3 TRBV6-1 once - TGTGCCAGCAGTGAATCCCCGGGGAACTCTGGAAACACCATATATTTT CASSESPGNSGNTIYF
TRBJ1-1 TRBV6-1 - - TGTGCCAGCAGTGACGCGATTTTCGTCACTGAAGCTTTCTTT CASSDAIFVTEAFF
TRBJ1-2 TRBV29-1 - - TGCAGCGTTAGCCACAGGGAGTTAGATGGCTACACCTTC CSVSHRELDGYTF
TRBJ2-3 TRBV5-1 - TRBD1 TGCGCCAGCAGCTGGACAGGACCTAGCACAGATACGCAGTATTTT CASSWTGPSTDTQYF
TRBJ2-3 TRBV5-1 - - TGCGCCAGCAGCTTGGAGCGGCCGGGCACAGATACGCAGTATTTT CASSLERPGTDTQYF
TRBJ1-2 TRBV4-2 once - TGTGCCAGCAGCCAAGACGGCGGTTATGGCTACACCTTC CASSQDGGYGYTF
TRBJ1-1 TRBV6-6 - - TGTGCCAGCAGGCAGGGGCTCCAAGGGGCTAACACTGAAGCTTTCTTT CASRQGLQGANTEAFF
TRBJ1-3 TRBV7-2 - - TGTGCCAGCAGCTTAGGGCCCCGAAACACCATATATTTT CASSLGPRNTIYF
TRBJ1-1 TRBV2 - - TGTGCCAGCAATGAGAGGGAGAACACTGAAGCTTTCTTT CASNERENTEAFF
TRBJ2-3 TRBV28 - - TGTGCCAGCACCCCCCGGGGTACAGATACGCAGTATTTT CASTPRGTDTQYF
TRBJ2-3 TRBV19 few TRBD2 TGTGCCAGTAGTACAGACCCCCGACTAGCGGGCAGCACAGATACGCAGTATTTT CASSTDPRLAGSTDTQYF
TRBJ1-1 TRBV7-2 - - TGTGCCAGCAGCTTTAGAATGAACACTGAAGCTTTCTTT CASSFRMNTEAFF
TRBJ2-3 TRBV5-1 - TRBD1 TGCGCCAGCACAAGAGCCCGGACAGGACGGTTCACAGATACGCAGTATTTT CASTRARTGRFTDTQYF
TRBJ2-2 TRBV9 - TRBD1 TGTGCCAGCAGCGTAGGAGGGGGCAGCACCGGGGAGCTGTTTTTT CASSVGGGSTGELFF